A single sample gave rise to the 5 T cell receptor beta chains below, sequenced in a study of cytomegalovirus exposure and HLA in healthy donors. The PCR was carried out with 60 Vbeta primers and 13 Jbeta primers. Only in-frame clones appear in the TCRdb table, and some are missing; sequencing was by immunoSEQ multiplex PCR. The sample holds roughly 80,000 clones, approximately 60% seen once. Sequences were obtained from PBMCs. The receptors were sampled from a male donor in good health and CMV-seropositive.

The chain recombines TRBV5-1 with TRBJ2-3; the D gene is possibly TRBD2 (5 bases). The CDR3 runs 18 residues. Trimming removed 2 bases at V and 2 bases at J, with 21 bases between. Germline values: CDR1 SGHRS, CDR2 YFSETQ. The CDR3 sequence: CASSFGRASSTFTDTQYF. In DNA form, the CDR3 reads TGCGCCAGCAGCTTCGGTAGAGCTAGCTCTACTTTCACAGATACGCAGTATTTT.

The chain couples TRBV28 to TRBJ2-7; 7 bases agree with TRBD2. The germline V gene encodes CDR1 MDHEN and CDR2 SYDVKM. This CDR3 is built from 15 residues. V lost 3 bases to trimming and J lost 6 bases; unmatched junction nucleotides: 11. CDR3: CASSFHGLELREQYF. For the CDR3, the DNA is TGTGCCAGCAGTTTTCACGGACTAGAACTACGCGAGCAGTACTTC.

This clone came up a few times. The CDR3 reads CASSAPETGNEQFF. CDR3 nucleotides: TGTGCCAGCAGCGCCCCCGAGACTGGCAATGAGCAGTTCTTC. The V gene is TRBV7-3, the J gene TRBJ2-1; D remains ambiguous. CDR1 and CDR2 (germline): SGHTA, FQGTGA. V was clipped by 5 bases and J by 6 bases, with 14 bases between them. CDR3 length equals 14 residues.

In DNA, the CDR3 is TGTGCCAGCAGCCAATCAGCGGGGGGGCCGGTGGGGGAGCTGTTTTTT. This encodes CASSQSAGGPVGELFF. The rearrangement joins TRBV4-2 to TRBJ2-2; TRBD2 matches at 10 bases. V gave up 2 bases and J gave up 8 bases; unmatched junction bases: 8. Germline CDR1 is LGHNA and CDR2 is YNFKEQ. The CDR3 has 16 residues.

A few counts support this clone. The CDR3 nucleotides are TGTGCCACCAGCAGACCCGCCGCCAACACCTACGAGCAGTACTTC. It encodes CATSRPAANTYEQYF. V is TRBV15 and J is TRBJ2-7; no definite D call. With 2 bases removed from V and 2 bases from J, the gap between germline ends came to 13 bases. Looked up from germline, CDR1 is LNHNV and CDR2 is YYDKDF (reference sequence). The CDR3 is 15 amino acids.